The next 23 T cell receptor beta chains were all read from a single sample in a study of OX40 agonist ivuxolimab in advanced cancers. The table came from immunoSEQ multiplex PCR; TCRdb's copy has only in-frame clones and leaves some out. This repertoire shows fewer than 70,000 clones, around four fifths found once; its top ten account for about 2.2%. The sequences come from CD4+ or CD8+ T cells sorted from blood, collected in a trial of the OX40 agonist ivuxolimab. The source is an adult with an advanced solid tumor such as melanoma, head and neck, liver or kidney cancer.

This chain links TRBV7-3 with TRBJ2-2, with a possible D match to TRBD2 (5 bases). This CDR3 has 15 residues. CDR1 is SGHTA, CDR2 FQGTGA, per germline. Trimming removed 4 bases from V and 5 bases from J, with 14 bases in between. The CDR3 bases are TGTGCCAGCAGCTACGGTACATCGGGGACCGGGGAGCTGTTTTTT. As protein: CASSYGTSGTGELFF. Based on the CDR3 plus reference TRBV7-3 and TRBJ2-2, the full variable domain is GAGVSQTPSNKVTEKGKYVELRCDPISGHTALYWYRQSLGQGPEFLIYFQGTGAADDSGLPNDRFFAVRPEGSVSTLKIQRTERGDSAVYLCASSYGTSGTGELFFGEGSRLTVL.

The chain joins TRBV6-5 to TRBJ2-7; 9 bases map to TRBD1. The germline V gene encodes CDR1 MNHEY and CDR2 SVGAGI. The CDR3 covers 14 residues. V was pared by 0 bases and J by 4 bases, with 1 base of the junction left unmatched. CDR3 bases: TGTGCCAGCAGTTACTCACAGGGGGCATACGAGCAGTACTTC. This translates into CASSYSQGAYEQYF.

The chain carries TRBV27 and TRBJ2-5; D possibly corresponds to TRBD2 (7 bases). This CDR3 is built from 15 residues. CDR1 MNHEY and CDR2 SMNVEV come from the germline V gene (reference sequence). V lost 4 bases and J lost 0, with 12 bases in between. In DNA, the CDR3 is TGTGCCAGCAGTTCCGCGGGGGCCCACCAAGAGACCCAGTACTTC. It encodes CASSSAGAHQETQYF.

This chain links TRBV6-6 with TRBJ1-1; perhaps TRBD1 as D (5 bases). The CDR3 length is 16 residues. The V gene's germline CDR1 is MNHNY and CDR2 SVGAGI (reference sequence). V gave up 4 bases and J gave up 5 bases, with 20 bases separating them. The CDR3 sequence: CASSLTGTSFRTEAFF. The CDR3 DNA sequence: TGTGCCAGCAGTTTGACCGGGACCTCGTTTCGGACTGAAGCTTTCTTT.

The V call is TRBV9, the J call TRBJ2-5; the match to TRBD1 covers 11 bases. This CDR3 is built from 16 residues. The J segment lost 1 base and the V segment lost 3 bases, leaving 5 bases of the junction unmatched. Germline CDR1 and CDR2: SGDLS and YYNGEE. This CDR3 reads CASSADRGRGQETQYF. Here the CDR3 DNA reads TGTGCCAGCAGCGCGGACAGGGGGCGCGGCCAAGAGACCCAGTACTTC. The entire variable domain, with the rest obtained from reference TRBV9 and TRBJ2-5, is as follows: DSGVTQTPKHLITATGQRVTLRCSPRSGDLSVYWYQQSLDQGLQFLIQYYNGEERAKGNILERFSAQQFPDLHSELNLSSLELGDSALYFCASSADRGRGQETQYFGPGTRLLVL.

This clone has just one count. The rearrangement links TRBV21-1 to TRBJ1-1. TRBV21-1 is tagged as a pseudogene. This CDR3 has 16 residues. The CDR3 nucleotides are TGTGCCAGCAGCACTCGGGACGGGTCCCAGGACACTGAAGCTTTCTTT. The encoded protein is CASSTRDGSQDTEAFF.

The V gene is TRBV9, the J gene TRBJ2-7; 7 bases are shared with TRBD2. Trimming removed 0 bases from V and 3 bases from J; junction bases left unmatched: 6. The CDR3 extends over 15 amino acids. In germline, CDR1 is SGDLS, CDR2 YYNGEE. The CDR3 nucleotides read TGTGCCAGCAGCGTAGCTGCCAGCGGGAACTACGAGCAGTACTTC. Translating it yields CASSVAASGNYEQYF.

V and J are TRBV19 and TRBJ2-3; no clear D. The CDR3 spans 14 residues. V was shortened by 7 bases and J by 0 bases, with 11 bases between the two germline ends. CDR1 LNHDA and CDR2 SQIVND come from the germline V gene (reference sequence). DNA for the CDR3: TGTGCCAGTAATACGGACGGAAGCACAGATACGCAGTATTTT. This translates into CASNTDGSTDTQYF.

The chain combines TRBV28 with TRBJ2-5; a weak D match, TRBD2 (6 bases). The CDR3 is 13 residues long. In germline, CDR1 is MDHEN, CDR2 SYDVKM. V was trimmed by 7 bases and J by 5 bases, leaving 14 bases between them. For the CDR3, the DNA is TGTGCCAGCAACGCCGGGGGAGAGGAGACCCAGTACTTC. As protein: CASNAGGEETQYF.

This clone has only one observation. This sample also contains other DNA sequences that code for the same CDR3. The chain recombines TRBV2 with TRBJ2-5; 7 bases are shared with TRBD1. Trimming took 2 bases from V and 1 from J; bases not matched to a gene: 4. In germline, CDR1 is SNHLY, CDR2 FYNNEI. The CDR3 runs 15 residues. The chain's CDR3 is CASSETGVGQETQYF. CDR3 sequence (DNA): TGTGCCAGCAGTGAAACAGGGGTGGGCCAAGAGACCCAGTACTTC.

The rearrangement links TRBV7-9 to TRBJ1-4; D unresolved. The ends were cut back, 6 bases at V and 7 bases at J, with 18 bases in the middle. Germline CDR1 reads SEHNR; CDR2 reads FQNEAQ (reference sequence). The CDR3 length is 15 residues. DNA for the CDR3: TGTGCCAGCAGAAAAAACGAACTCGGGCGTGAAAAACTGTTTTTT. This encodes CASRKNELGREKLFF.

The chain carries TRBV28 and TRBJ1-2, with 7 bases identical to TRBD1. This CDR3 contains 14 residues. V trimming: 5 bases; J trimming: 5 bases; junction bases outside the gene matches: 8. Germline lookup yields CDR1 MDHEN and CDR2 SYDVKM. The CDR3: CASSPDRAEYGYTF. In DNA form, the CDR3 reads TGTGCCAGCAGTCCTGACAGGGCGGAATATGGCTACACCTTC.

The rearrangement uses TRBV4-1 and TRBJ2-3; D may be TRBD1 or TRBD2 (6 bases each). Germline V gene sequence: CDR1 MGHRA, CDR2 YSYEKL. The germline V and J ends were trimmed by 2 bases and 4 bases, with 19 bases remaining between them. The CDR3 covers 17 residues. DNA for the CDR3: TGCGCCAGCAGCCAAAGAGTCGCAGGGGAGGTGGCAGATACGCAGTATTTT. This translates into CASSQRVAGEVADTQYF.

The V call is TRBV5-1, the J call TRBJ2-1, with 13 bases that match TRBD2. There are 16 residues in the CDR3. V shed 4 bases, J shed 2 bases, and the junction held 3 bases outside the gene matches. The germline V gene has CDR1 SGHRS and CDR2 YFSETQ. CDR3 sequence (DNA): TGCGCCAGCAGCCCGGGACTAGCGGGAACCTACAATGAGCAGTTCTTC. Protein sequence: CASSPGLAGTYNEQFF. The whole variable domain, filled in from reference TRBV5-1 and TRBJ2-1, reads KAGVTQTPRYLIKTRGQQVTLSCSPISGHRSVSWYQQTPGQGLQFLFEYFSETQRNKGNFPGRFSGRQFSNSRSEMNVSTLELGDSALYLCASSPGLAGTYNEQFFGPGTRLTVL.

The CDR3 loop is CASSFRLAGTDTQYF. CDR3 bases: TGCGCCAGCAGCTTTAGGCTAGCGGGCACAGATACGCAGTATTTT. The chain is built from TRBV5-1 and TRBJ2-3; TRBD2 agrees at 7 bases. Germline CDR1 and CDR2: SGHRS and YFSETQ. The CDR3 is 15 residues long. V dropped 2 bases and J dropped 1; count of bases not matched to a gene: 4.

CDR3 protein: CASSLTDLVMNTEAFF. The CDR3 DNA is TGTGCCAGCAGTTTAACGGACCTCGTTATGAACACTGAAGCTTTCTTT. The genes are TRBV28 and TRBJ1-1; no clear D gene. Germline assignment: CDR1 MDHEN and CDR2 SYDVKM. V was cut by 2 bases and J by 0 bases, with 13 bases left in between. The CDR3 runs to 16 residues.

The table lists this clone with a few counts. The rearrangement links TRBV10-3 to TRBJ1-2; 7 nucleotides align to TRBD1. The CDR3 is 14 residues long. The V gene's germline CDR1 is ENHRY and CDR2 SYGVKD. With 6 bases clipped from V and 2 bases from J, the junction kept 6 bases outside the gene matches. Written as DNA, the CDR3 is TGTGCCATCAGGACAGGGAGGGGAAACTATGGCTACACCTTC. It encodes CAIRTGRGNYGYTF.

This chain connects TRBV18 to TRBJ1-6, with TRBD1 as a possible D gene (6 bases). The CDR3 sequence is 14 residues long. The V and J ends lost 4 bases and 7 bases respectively, with 11 bases between them. CDR1 is KGHSH and CDR2 is LQKENI in the germline V gene. CDR3 protein: CASSQEGGNSPLHF. Here the CDR3 DNA reads TGTGCCAGCTCACAGGAAGGGGGAAATTCACCCCTCCACTTT. The full variable domain, its missing parts supplied by reference TRBV18 and TRBJ1-6, is NAGVMQNPRHLVRRRGQEARLRCSPMKGHSHVYWYRQLPEEGLKFMVYLQKENIIDESGMPKERFSAEFPKEGPSILRIQQVVRGDSAAYFCASSQEGGNSPLHFGNGTRLTVT.

This chain links TRBV5-1 with TRBJ2-5, with TRBD1 matching over 10 bases. CDR3 length: 15 amino acids. Unmatched junction bases numbered 7, after V lost 4 bases and J lost 4 bases. Germline CDR1 SGHRS, CDR2 YFSETQ. Here the CDR3 reads CASSRDRGLAETQYF. DNA for the CDR3: TGCGCCAGCAGCAGGGACAGGGGTTTGGCAGAGACCCAGTACTTC.

V and J are TRBV5-1 and TRBJ2-7; no clear D gene. The germline CDR1 and CDR2 sequences are SGHRS and YFSETQ. The CDR3 covers 14 residues. Trimming cost V 1 base and J 5 bases, with 13 bases left between them. CDR3 sequence: CASSLFMGLNEQYF. The CDR3 nucleotides read TGCGCCAGCAGCTTGTTTATGGGTCTCAACGAGCAGTACTTC.

The chain has TRBV23-1 and TRBJ1-4; D remains unclear. TRBV23-1 is recorded as an ORF, its role being uncertain. V was shortened by 7 bases and J by 4 bases, with 10 bases between the two germline ends. This CDR3 comprises 13 residues. The chain's CDR3 is CASNQASNEKLFF. The CDR3 DNA follows: TGCGCCAGCAATCAGGCCAGTAATGAAAAACTGTTTTTT.

This clone was seen just once. CDR3 amino acids: CASTRRGDGTDTQYF. The CDR3 DNA sequence: TGTGCCAGCACCCGGCGGGGAGACGGCACAGATACGCAGTATTTT. This rearrangement joins TRBV5-6 to TRBJ2-3; D perhaps matches TRBD2 (6 bases). Germline lookup yields CDR1 SGHDT and CDR2 YYEEEE. CDR3 length equals 15 residues. V dropped 6 bases and J dropped 1 base, with 15 bases sitting between them. Complete variable domain (other parts from reference TRBV5-6 and TRBJ2-3): DAGVTQSPTHLIKTRGQQVTLRCSPKSGHDTVSWYQQALGQGPQFIFQYYEEEERQRGNFPDRFSGHQFPNYSSELNVNALLLGDSALYLCASTRRGDGTDTQYFGPGTRLTVL.

CDR3 bases: TGTGCCAGCAGCGTGGGGGACATCTCCTACGAGCAGTACTTC. This translates into CASSVGDISYEQYF. The rearrangement joins TRBV28 to TRBJ2-7; possible D gene TRBD1, 6 bases. CDR1 and CDR2 from the germline V gene are MDHEN and SYDVKM. The CDR3 is 14 amino acids. V lost 6 bases and J 0 bases, leaving 12 bases between the germline ends. Full variable domain (remainder filled in from reference TRBV28 and TRBJ2-7): DVKVTQSSRYLVKRTGEKVFLECVQDMDHENMFWYRQDPGLGLRLIYFSYDVKMKEKGDIPEGYSVSREKKERFSLILESASTNQTSMYLCASSVGDISYEQYFGPGTRLTVT.